This TCR beta chain was identified in a study of cytomegalovirus exposure and HLA in healthy donors. The CDR3 has 15 residues. The germline CDR1 and CDR2 sequences are SNHLY and FYNNEI. V lost 6 bases and J lost 6; bases outside the gene matches: 10. The study's findings and limits: The study listed about 150 cytomegalovirus-associated TCR beta chains. Researchers reported that a few CMV-associated chains were confirmed in vitro as CMV antigen-specific. The classifier was said to identify cytomegalovirus status with high specificity and sensitivity.

Only in-frame clones appear in the TCRdb table, and some are missing; sequencing was by immunoSEQ multiplex PCR. The table shows tens of thousands of clones, with about 88% occurring only once. Details on this clone: Its target is not known.

The rearrangement links TRBV2 to TRBJ2-7, with 11 bases lining up with TRBD2. The clonotype originates from a woman aged 25 to 39 in good health and CMV-seronegative. The sample consisted of PBMCs. The CDR3 loop reads CASSETSGSSREQYF. CDR3 in DNA: TGTGCCAGCAGCGAAACTAGCGGGAGTAGCCGCGAGCAGTACTTC.